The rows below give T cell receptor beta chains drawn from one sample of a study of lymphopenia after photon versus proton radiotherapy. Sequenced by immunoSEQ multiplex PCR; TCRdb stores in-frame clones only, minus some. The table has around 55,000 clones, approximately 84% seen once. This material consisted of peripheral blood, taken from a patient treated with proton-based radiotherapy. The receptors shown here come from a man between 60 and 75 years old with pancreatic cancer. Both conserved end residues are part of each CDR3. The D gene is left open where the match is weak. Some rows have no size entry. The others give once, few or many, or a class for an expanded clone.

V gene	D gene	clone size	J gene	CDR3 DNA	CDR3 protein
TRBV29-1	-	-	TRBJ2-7	TGCAGCGTTGAAGAAGGCCACATTCGGTACTTC	CSVEEGHIRYF
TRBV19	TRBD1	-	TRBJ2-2	TGTGCCAGTAGTATGCTAAGGGACAGGGGAGCGACCGGGGAGCTGTTTTTT	CASSMLRDRGATGELFF
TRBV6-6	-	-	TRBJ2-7	TGTGCCAGCAGTCAAAGGCAAATCTACGAGCAGTACTTC	CASSQRQIYEQYF
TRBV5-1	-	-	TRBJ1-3	TGCGCCAGCAGCTTGGTCCCTGAGACTAGCTCTGGAAACACCATATATTTT	CASSLVPETSSGNTIYF
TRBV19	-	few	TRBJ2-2	TGTGCCACCGAGGGGCTCCTGGACACCGGGGAGCTGTTTTTT	CATEGLLDTGELFF
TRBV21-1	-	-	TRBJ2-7	TGTGCCAGCAGCAAAGCGCTTTTGAGCTGTACCTTCTCCTACGAGCAGTACTTC	CASSKALLSCTFSYEQYF
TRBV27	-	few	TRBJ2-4	TGTGCCAGCAGTTTACGGGGCGCGGGGAACCCCCTGAACCGCGCTGCTAAAAACATTCAGTACTTC	CASSLRGAGNPLNRAAKNIQYF
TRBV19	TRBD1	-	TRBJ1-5	TGTGCCAGTAGTATTCGGACAGGGGGAGGAAGCAATCAGCCCCAGCATTTT	CASSIRTGGGSNQPQHF
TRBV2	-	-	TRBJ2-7	TGTGCCAGCAGTGCCCCTGTAGGATCGACCGAGCAGTACTTC	CASSAPVGSTEQYF
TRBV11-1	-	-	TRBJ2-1	TGTGCCAGCAGCTTTTCAGGGCTACCTTACAATGAGCAGTTCTTC	CASSFSGLPYNEQFF
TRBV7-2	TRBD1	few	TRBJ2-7	TGTGCCAGCAGCTTCGGGACAGGGAGTTACGAGCAGTACTTC	CASSFGTGSYEQYF
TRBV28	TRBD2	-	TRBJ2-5	TGTGCCAGCATCTCAGCGGGAGGGCCTCGGGAGACCCAGTACTTC	CASISAGGPRETQYF
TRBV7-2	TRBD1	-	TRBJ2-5	TGTGCCAGCAGCGACAGGGGTGTCGAGACCCAGTACTTC	CASSDRGVETQYF
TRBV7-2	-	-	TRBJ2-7	TGTGCCAGCAGCCCGTTCGGGTCCTCCGAGCAGTACTTC	CASSPFGSSEQYF
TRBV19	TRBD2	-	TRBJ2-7	TGTGCCAGTAGACCTCAGGGGACTAGCGGCGAGCAGTACTTC	CASRPQGTSGEQYF
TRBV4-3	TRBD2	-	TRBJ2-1	TGCGCCAGCAGCCAATCCCGGAGCGGGAGAGGATCCTACAATGAGCAGTTCTTC	CASSQSRSGRGSYNEQFF
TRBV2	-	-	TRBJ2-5	TGTGCCAGCAGTGAAGGTCTCCCCAGGGGAAAAGAGACCCAGTACTTC	CASSEGLPRGKETQYF
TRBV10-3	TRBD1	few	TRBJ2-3	TGTGCCATCAGCGAGGGACAGCGCACAGATACGCAGTATTTT	CAISEGQRTDTQYF
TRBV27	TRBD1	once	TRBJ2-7	TGTGCCAGCAGTCCAGGGGGTTGGGAGCAGTACTTC	CASSPGGWEQYF
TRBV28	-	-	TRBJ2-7	TGTGCCAGCAGATGGCCCACGTCGCCCTACGAGCAGTACTTC	CASRWPTSPYEQYF
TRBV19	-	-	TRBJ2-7	TGTGCCAGTAGTATCTCCCCCCGTTACGACGAGCAGTACTTC	CASSISPRYDEQYF
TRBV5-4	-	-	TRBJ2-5	TGTGCCAGCAGCTTGGTGGCAGCAGAAGAGACCCAGTACTTC	CASSLVAAEETQYF
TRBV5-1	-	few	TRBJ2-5	TGCGCCAGCAGCTTGGCCCCCGGGACGGAACTCCTACAAGAGACCCAGTACTTC	CASSLAPGTELLQETQYF
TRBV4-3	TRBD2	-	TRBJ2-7	TGCGCCAGCAGCCAAGGACCAGCGGGGACCTACGAGCAGTACTTC	CASSQGPAGTYEQYF
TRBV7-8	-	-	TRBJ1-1	TGTGCCAGCAGGGGCCGGGACCCTGGGGGAGCTTTCTTT	CASRGRDPGGAFF
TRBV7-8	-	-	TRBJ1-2	TGTGCCAGCAGCTTAGAGGGACACCGTGCTAACTATGGCTACACCTTC	CASSLEGHRANYGYTF
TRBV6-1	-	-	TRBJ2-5	TGTGCCAGCAGTGAAGCTACCCAGGGAGGTGCCGGGACCCAGTACTTC	CASSEATQGGAGTQYF
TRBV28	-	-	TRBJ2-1	TGTGCCAGCAGCCCCCGCAAGACAGGCAAGTTCTTC	CASSPRKTGKFF
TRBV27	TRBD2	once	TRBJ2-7	TGTGCCATCCCTCCCACCGGGACACCGGGCACTAGCGGTTACGAGCAGTACTTC	CAIPPTGTPGTSGYEQYF
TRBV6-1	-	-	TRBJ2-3	TGTGCCAGCAAAAGGGTTCCAGGATGGACAGATACGCAGTATTTT	CASKRVPGWTDTQYF
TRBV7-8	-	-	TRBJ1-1	TGTGCCAGCAGCTTAGCGAATCGGGGTTTGAACACTGAAGCTTTCTTT	CASSLANRGLNTEAFF
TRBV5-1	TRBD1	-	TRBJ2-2	TGCGCCAGCAGCTTGGCCGGCCCTGGGGATCGTACAGGGGGGAACACCGGGGAGCTGTTTTTT	CASSLAGPGDRTGGNTGELFF
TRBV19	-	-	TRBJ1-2	TGTGCCAGTGCAAGGTCCAGGGACTATGGCTACACCTTC	CASARSRDYGYTF
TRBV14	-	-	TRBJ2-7	TGTGCCAGCAGCCAAGATACCGAGTACGAGCAGTACTTC	CASSQDTEYEQYF
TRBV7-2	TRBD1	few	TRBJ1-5	TGTGCCAGCAGCACAAGACAGGGCTTTGGTCAGCCCCAGCATTTT	CASSTRQGFGQPQHF
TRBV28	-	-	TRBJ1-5	TGTGCCAGCACTCTCACGGAGGCAAGCAATCAGCCCCAGCATTTT	CASTLTEASNQPQHF
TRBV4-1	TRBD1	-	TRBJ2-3	TGCGCCAGCAGCAGAATGGGACAGGGATCAGATACGCAGTATTTT	CASSRMGQGSDTQYF
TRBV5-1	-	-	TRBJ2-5	TGCGCCAGCAGCTTGGAGCTAGAGACCCAGTACTTC	CASSLELETQYF
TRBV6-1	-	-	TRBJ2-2	TGTGCCAGCAGGCGGTTCACCGGGGAGCTGTTTTTT	CASRRFTGELFF
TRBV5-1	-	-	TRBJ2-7	TGCGCCAGCAGCTTCGACAGGTTTTCCTACGAGCAGTACTTC	CASSFDRFSYEQYF